One and the same sample provided the 8 T cell receptor beta chains below, sequenced in a study of Ad26.COV2.S vaccination and SARS-CoV-2 variants. Only in-frame clones appear in the TCRdb table, and some are missing; sequencing was by immunoSEQ multiplex PCR. The table lists some 370,000 clones, roughly 80% of them singletons. This sample's treatment: some 20 received Ad26.COV2.S at low or high dose, single or two shots; 5 received placebo; per-sample allocation not given. The samples were gathered on day 63 after the first injection of vaccine or placebo. Source: peripheral blood, taken in a trial of Ad26.COV2.S vaccine versus placebo. All receptors derive from a person aged 18-65 years who received the Ad26.COV2.S COVID-19 vaccine or a placebo.

The chain links TRBV3-1 (or the pseudogene TRBV3-2) to TRBJ2-3, with a weak D call TRBD2 (6 bases). There are 18 residues in the CDR3. Germline V gene data show CDR1 as LGHDT and CDR2 as YNNKEL (reference sequence). The V end lost 1 base, the J end lost 0 bases, and 17 bases lay between the germline ends. CDR3 in amino acids: CASSQVGFGRVSTDTQYF. CDR3 in DNA: TGTGCCAGCAGCCAAGTAGGGTTCGGGAGAGTTAGCACAGATACGCAGTATTTT.

The V call is TRBV7-9, the J call TRBJ2-5; no reliable D call. Germline lookup yields CDR1 SEHNR and CDR2 FQNEAQ (reference sequence). The V end lost 1 base, the J end lost 4 bases, and 7 bases lay between the germline ends. CDR3 length equals 13 residues. CDR3 region: CASSLGVPETQYF. The DNA of the CDR3 is TGTGCCAGCAGCTTAGGGGTTCCAGAGACCCAGTACTTC.

V gene TRBV5-4 combines with J gene TRBJ2-1; the match to TRBD2 covers 11 bases. The trim removed 4 bases at V and 4 bases at J, leaving 4 bases unmatched. The CDR3 length is 15 residues. Looked up from germline, CDR1 is SGHNT and CDR2 is YYREEE (reference sequence). The CDR3 here is CASSAGTSGYNEQFF. The DNA for the CDR3 is TGTGCCAGCAGCGCCGGGACTAGCGGTTACAATGAGCAGTTCTTC.

This sequence joins TRBV29-1 and TRBJ1-3, with D tentatively TRBD1 (5 bases). The CDR3 is 14 residues long. Germline lookup yields CDR1 SQVTM and CDR2 ANQGSEA. V lost 6 bases and J 2 bases, leaving 14 bases between the germline ends. The DNA of the CDR3 is TGCAGCGTCTCCGAGCAGGGCCCTGGAAACACCATATATTTT. It is translated as CSVSEQGPGNTIYF.

The rearrangement links TRBV6-5 to TRBJ2-1, with 7 bases that match TRBD1. J gave up 5 bases and V 8 bases, and 12 bases lay outside the gene matches. The CDR3 is made up of 15 amino acids. Germline assignment: CDR1 MNHEY and CDR2 SVGAGI. CDR3 DNA: TGTGCCAGCGCCCAGTCAGGGGGATACAACAATGAGCAGTTCTTC. Its protein product is CASAQSGGYNNEQFF.

The rearrangement uses TRBV7-9 and TRBJ2-2; no clear D gene. This CDR3 has 16 residues. V lost 1 base to trimming and J lost 2 bases, with 11 bases between them. Per the germline V gene, CDR1 is SEHNR and CDR2 is FQNEAQ (reference sequence). CDR3 DNA sequence: TGTGCCAGCAGCTTAGTTTTGGGATCCAACACCGGGGAGCTGTTTTTT. Encoded protein: CASSLVLGSNTGELFF.

V is TRBV7-3 and J is TRBJ2-2; a weak D match, TRBD1 (5 bases). The CDR3 is made up of 15 amino acids. V shed 3 bases and J shed 4 bases, with 12 bases lying between them. Germline V gives CDR1 SGHTA, CDR2 FQGTGA. The CDR3 DNA sequence: TGTGCCAGCAGCTTGATGGGGCAACCCACCGGGGAGCTGTTTTTT. Its translation is CASSLMGQPTGELFF.

J is TRBJ2-6 and V is TRBV5-1; D is unclear. Germline V lookup: CDR1 SGHRS, CDR2 YFSETQ. The CDR3 is made up of 15 amino acids. V lost 1 base and J lost 0, with 5 bases in between. The chain's CDR3 is CASSLTVSGANVLTF. In DNA, the CDR3 is TGCGCCAGCAGCTTGACAGTCTCTGGGGCCAACGTCCTGACTTTC.